The rows below give T cell receptor beta chains drawn from one sample of a study of CD8+CD57+ T cells in acquired aplastic anemia. TCRdb reprocessed the reads with MiXCR, giving one entry per CDR3 protein. The table has some 120,000 distinct CDR3 sequences, almost 40% seen once. The sequenced sample consisted of sorted CD4+, CD8+, or CD8+CD57+ T cells (not recorded which) from PBMCs. Source of these receptors: a human donor with aplastic anemia. The CDR3 runs from the conserved cysteine through the conserved F or W. The D gene is left open where the match is weak. Some rows have no size entry. The others give once, few or many, or a class for an expanded clone.

17	TRBD2	TRBV6-2/TRBV6-3	few	TRBJ2-3	TGTGCCAGCAGTTACTCTGCACTAGCGGGGGTCGCTGATACGCAGTATTTT	CASSYSALAGVADTQYF
12	-	TRBV3-1	-	TRBJ2-3	TGTGCCAGCAGCCAAGGGAGGCGGACGCAGTATTTT	CASSQGRRTQYF
14	-	TRBV12-5	many	TRBJ2-1	TGTGCTAGGCCTAGCACAATAACCCACAATGAGCAGTTCTTC	CARPSTITHNEQFF
17	-	TRBV19	-	TRBJ1-2	TGTGCCAGTACCCTAGGTGGGGGGGGCAGACTACGCTATGGCTACACCTTC	CASTLGGGGRLRYGYTF
14	-	TRBV2	-	TRBJ1-5	TGTGCCAGCAGTGAAGATTGGGGTAATCAGCCCCAGCATTTT	CASSEDWGNQPQHF
11	TRBD1	TRBV28	many	TRBJ2-7	TGTGCCAGCAGTCGGGACAGAAAGCAGTACTTC	CASSRDRKQYF
14	TRBD1	TRBV25-1	-	TRBJ1-5	TGTGCCAGCAGTGAAGGAGGAGGGGGCGGGCCCCAGCATTTT	CASSEGGGGGPQHF
12	-	TRBV24-1	many	TRBJ1-5	TGTGCCACCTCAGATGGGGATCAGCCCCAGCATTTT	CATSDGDQPQHF
14	TRBD1	TRBV7-2	-	TRBJ1-6	TGTGCCAGCAGCACGGGACAGGGATCTTCACCCCTCCACTTT	CASSTGQGSSPLHF
12	-	TRBV29-1	-	TRBJ1-2	TGCAGCGTTGGCGGTCCGAACTATGGCTACACCTTC	CSVGGPNYGYTF
17	-	TRBV25-1	once	TRBJ1-3	TGTGCCAGCAGTGAATCCGTGGGGCAGGGTGTTGGAAACACCATATATTTT	CASSESVGQGVGNTIYF
14	-	TRBV15	-	TRBJ1-5	TGCGCCACCAGCGGTATCGGGGGACGTCAGCCCCAGCATTTT	CATSGIGGRQPQHF
15	-	TRBV6-1	-	TRBJ2-4	TGTGCCAGCAGTCTTGGACCGCGTCGTTTAAACATTCAGTACTTC	CASSLGPRRLNIQYF
14	TRBD1	TRBV20-1	-	TRBJ1-1	TGCAGTGCTCCTTGGACAGGGGGAAACACTGAAGCTTTCTTT	CSAPWTGGNTEAFF
12	-	TRBV29-1	-	TRBJ2-7	TGCAGCGTTGTTAGCCGAACCTACGAGCAGTACTTC	CSVVSRTYEQYF
15	-	TRBV9	many	TRBJ2-5	TGTGCCAGCAGCGTCGCTGCAGGGTGGCAAGAGACCCAGTACTTC	CASSVAAGWQETQYF
15	-	TRBV11-2	many	TRBJ2-5	TGTGCCAGCAGCTTAGAGGGGGGGGCCGGAGAGACCCAGTACTTC	CASSLEGGAGETQYF
14	TRBD1	TRBV24-1	-	TRBJ2-5	TGCGCCACCGGTGATTGGGACAGACCAGAGACCCAGTACTTC	CATGDWDRPETQYF
13	-	TRBV7-2	many	TRBJ2-5	TGTGCCAGCAGCTTAGGAGTTGGAGAGACCCAGTACTTC	CASSLGVGETQYF
15	-	TRBV25-1	-	TRBJ1-4	TGTGCCAGCAGTGAGCCTACAGGGCCTGGAGAAAAACTGTTTTTT	CASSEPTGPGEKLFF
14	-	TRBV7-9	many	TRBJ2-7	TGTGCCAGCAGCTTCCGGGACCGATACTACGAGCAGTACTTC	CASSFRDRYYEQYF
13	TRBD1	TRBV2	-	TRBJ1-2	TGTGCCAGCAGGGGAGGACAGGGCTATGGCTACACCTTC	CASRGGQGYGYTF
12	-	TRBV29-1	-	TRBJ1-1	TGCAGCGTTTGGCCAGGGAACACTGAGGCTCTCTTT	CSVWPGNTEALF
14	-	TRBV5-1	-	TRBJ1-4	TGCGCCAGCAGCTTCGGGAGCGGTAATGAAAAACTGTTTTTT	CASSFGSGNEKLFF
20	-	TRBV11-1	few	TRBJ1-1	TGTGCCAGTACTATAAAACCGGGGCAGGGCCTTAGGTATTTGGTCCCTGAAGCTTTCTTT	CASTIKPGQGLRYLVPEAFF
14	-	TRBV13	-	TRBJ2-5	TGTGCCAGCAGCCACCGGGGGCTGGGAGGGACCCAGTACTTC	CASSHRGLGGTQYF
14	-	TRBV3-1	many	TRBJ1-6	TGTGCCAGCAGCCAACTCAGGGGTAATTCACCCCTCCACTTT	CASSQLRGNSPLHF
14	-	TRBV19	many	TRBJ2-6	TGTGCCAGTAGTCAGAACTCTGGGGCCAACGTCCTGACTTTC	CASSQNSGANVLTF
13	-	TRBV12-3/TRBV12-4	many	TRBJ1-6	TGTGCCAGCAGTTTAGGGGAGTATTCACCCCTCCACTTT	CASSLGEYSPLHF
12	-	TRBV5-1	many	TRBJ2-1	TGCGCCAGCAGCCCCGTCCATGCTGAGCAGTTCTTC	CASSPVHAEQFF
14	-	TRBV15	medium-sized	TRBJ2-3	TGTGCCACCAGCAGAGGTCCCCTGGAAGATACGCAGTATTTT	CATSRGPLEDTQYF
15	TRBD1	TRBV7-9	-	TRBJ2-5	TGTGCCAGCAGCTTGGCAACAGGGGTGGGGGAGACCCAGTACTTC	CASSLATGVGETQYF
14	-	TRBV20-1	-	TRBJ1-2	TGCAGTGCTAGAGCTGCCTCAGGAGCTGGGGGCTACACCTTC	CSARAASGAGGYTF